Below, one T cell receptor beta chain is given with its context. The record originates from a study of technical replicates of blood from a handful of donors. Only in-frame clones appear in the TCRdb table, and some are missing; sequencing was by immunoSEQ multiplex PCR. The sample holds around 90,000 clones, around 94% seen once. The sample taken for sequencing was T cells isolated from PBMCs. The source of this sequence is a human donor in good health.

The CDR3, as DNA: TGTGCCAGCAGTTATCAAGCGGGGGGCACGGGTGAGCAGTTCTTC. It is translated as CASSYQAGGTGEQFF. The rearrangement uses TRBV7-8 and TRBJ2-1, with 9 bases matching TRBD2. The V gene end was trimmed by 6 bases and the J gene end by 9 bases; junction bases not matched to a gene: 12. The CDR3 is made up of 15 amino acids. Per the germline V gene, CDR1 is SGHVS and CDR2 is FQNEAQ.